This paragraph covers one T cell receptor beta chain sequence. Its antigen is as yet unknown. This entry comes from a study of cytomegalovirus exposure and HLA in healthy donors. Points from the study as a whole: Using the classifier, cytomegalovirus status was reportedly diagnosed with high specificity and sensitivity. In a later analysis, HLA-associated TCR beta chains were more clonally expanded than equally common others.

Every donor was a healthy person donating bone marrow. The ends were cut back, 5 bases at V and 9 bases at J, with 29 bases in the middle. Germline lookup yields CDR1 SGHTA and CDR2 FQGNSA. The CDR3 has 18 amino acids. Both 60 Vbeta primers and 13 Jbeta primers went into the PCR. The method was immunoSEQ multiplex PCR; TCRdb's version includes in-frame clones alone and lacks a portion of them. This table holds around 180,000 clones, roughly 74% found once. The J gene is TRBJ2-1, the V gene TRBV7-2, with TRBD1 as a possible D gene (6 bases). The sample comprised PBMCs. The receptor comes from a woman aged 30 to 39 in good health and CMV-seropositive. The CDR3 here is CASSPRGGSRGPRREQFF. DNA for the CDR3: TGTGCCAGCAGCCCAAGGGGTGGATCCAGGGGTCCTCGGCGTGAGCAGTTCTTC.